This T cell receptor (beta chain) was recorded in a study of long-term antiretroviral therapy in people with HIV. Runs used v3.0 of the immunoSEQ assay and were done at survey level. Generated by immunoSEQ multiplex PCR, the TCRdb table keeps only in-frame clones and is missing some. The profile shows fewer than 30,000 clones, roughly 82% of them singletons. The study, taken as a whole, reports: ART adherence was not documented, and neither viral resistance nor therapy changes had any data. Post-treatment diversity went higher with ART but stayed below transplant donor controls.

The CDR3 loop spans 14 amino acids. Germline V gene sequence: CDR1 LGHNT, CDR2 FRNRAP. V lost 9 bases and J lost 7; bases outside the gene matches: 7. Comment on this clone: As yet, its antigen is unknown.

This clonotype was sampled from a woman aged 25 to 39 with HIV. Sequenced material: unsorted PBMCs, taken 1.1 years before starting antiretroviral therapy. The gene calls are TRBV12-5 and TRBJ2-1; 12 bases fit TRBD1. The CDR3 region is CASVKGQGANEQFF. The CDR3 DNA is TGTGCTAGCGTCAAGGGACAGGGGGCGAATGAGCAGTTCTTC.